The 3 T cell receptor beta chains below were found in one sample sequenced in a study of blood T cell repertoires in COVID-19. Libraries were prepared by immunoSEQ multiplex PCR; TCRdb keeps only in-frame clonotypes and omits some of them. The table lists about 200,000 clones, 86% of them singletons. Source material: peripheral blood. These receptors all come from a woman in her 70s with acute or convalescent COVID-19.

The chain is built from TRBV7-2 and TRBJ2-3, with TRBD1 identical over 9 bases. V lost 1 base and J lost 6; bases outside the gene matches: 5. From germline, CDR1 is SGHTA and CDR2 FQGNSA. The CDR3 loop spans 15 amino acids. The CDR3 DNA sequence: TGTGCCAGCAGCTTAGGGACAGGGGTAGTGGATACGCAGTATTTT. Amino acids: CASSLGTGVVDTQYF.

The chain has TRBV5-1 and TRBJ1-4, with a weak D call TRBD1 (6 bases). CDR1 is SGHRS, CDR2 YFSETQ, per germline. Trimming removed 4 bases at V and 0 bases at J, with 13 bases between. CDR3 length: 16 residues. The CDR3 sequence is CASSPGTPATNEKLFF. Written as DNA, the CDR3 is TGCGCCAGCAGCCCAGGGACACCTGCAACTAATGAAAAACTGTTTTTT.

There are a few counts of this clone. CDR3 DNA sequence: TGTGCCAGCTCACCAGCGATCTCTGGAAACACCATATATTTT. It is translated as CASSPAISGNTIYF. The chain has TRBV18 and TRBJ1-3; D remains unclear. Germline lookup yields CDR1 KGHSH and CDR2 LQKENI. There are 14 residues in the CDR3. V was trimmed by 2 bases and J by 0 bases, leaving 5 bases between them.